The clone carrying this TCR beta chain has more than one count but fewer than ten. Its specificity is not known. CDR1 and CDR2 (germline): SNHLY, FYNNEI. V was trimmed by 7 bases and J by 4 bases, leaving 13 bases between them. The CDR3 consists of 13 residues. Individual cDNA molecules each carried unique molecular identifiers attached by the library. TCRdb passed the RACE reads through MiXCR, listing each CDR3 protein once. The data show tens of thousands of distinct CDR3 sequences, with 7.5% to 9.5% seen just once and roughly 1.6% held by the top ten. As to time point: patch test 1, 2 weeks after DPC sensitization. Treatment defined: therapeutic diphenylcyclopropenone sensitization with weekly scalp DPC. The sample originates from a study of human T cells and chemical hapten exposure. Study information: Women made up most patients, who had alopecia areata, totalis or universalis. Findings of the study overall: Because all patients had alopecia, their immune responses might differ from healthy ones.

The clonotype originates from a young woman with alopecia areata. Some clones in this sample may be carry-over from other donors' samples. The chain has TRBV2 and TRBJ1-1; unclear D gene. The sample in question was whole blood, obtained in connection with sensitization to the hapten diphenylcyclopropenone (DPC). CDR3 residues: CASMRVYGTEAFF. CDR3 bases: TGTGCCAGCATGAGGGTATATGGCACTGAAGCTTTCTTT.